Each of the 3 T cell receptor beta chains below was sequenced from the same sample in a study of blood T cell repertoires in COVID-19. Libraries were prepared by immunoSEQ multiplex PCR; TCRdb keeps only in-frame clonotypes and omits some of them. Counted here are 150,000 to 200,000 clones, 80% to 90% occurring once; the ten biggest clones make up around 9%. The sample was peripheral blood. Every receptor here comes from a man aged 45-60 years with active or convalescent COVID-19.

This clone was detected only once. The V call is TRBV5-5, the J call TRBJ2-7; D remains unclear. This CDR3 comprises 15 residues. The germline gives CDR1 SGHKS, CDR2 YYEKEE (reference sequence). V was cut by 2 bases and J by 1 base, with 13 bases left in between. The CDR3 region is CASSFSTGSSYEQYF. The CDR3 DNA follows: TGTGCCAGCAGCTTTAGCACCGGATCGTCCTACGAGCAGTACTTC.

This chain connects TRBV7-9 to TRBJ2-3; the match to TRBD2 covers 7 bases. CDR3 length equals 18 residues. In germline, CDR1 is SEHNR, CDR2 FQNEAQ (reference sequence). J lost 1 base, V lost 3 bases, and 13 bases had no gene match. In nucleotides, the CDR3 is TGTGCCAGCAGCTTGGGATTTGGTTCAACTAGCGGCACAGATACGCAGTATTTT. Protein: CASSLGFGSTSGTDTQYF.

The J gene is TRBJ1-4, the V gene TRBV6-6; TRBD1 might be the D (5 bases). Germline V gives CDR1 MNHNY, CDR2 SVGAGI (reference sequence). The CDR3 contains 14 residues. V lost 5 bases, J lost 5 bases, and 12 bases lay in between. Written as DNA, the CDR3 is TGTGCCAGCAGTCACGGGACTCTCAATGAAAAACTGTTTTTT. This encodes CASSHGTLNEKLFF.